These 17 T cell receptor beta chains originate from one sample sequenced in a study of PD-L1 blockade in urothelial cancer. The method was immunoSEQ multiplex PCR; TCRdb's version includes in-frame clones alone and lacks a portion of them. Among approximately 46,000 clones listed, roughly 80% were seen once. Here the sequenced sample was PBMCs, taken around atezolizumab (anti-PD-L1) treatment. These receptors came from a man aged 65 to 79 with urothelial cancer.

The chain combines TRBV5-6 with TRBJ2-5, with 10 positions matching TRBD1. The CDR3 spans 15 residues. Trimming took 3 bases from V and 5 from J; bases not matched to a gene: 7. Germline CDR1 reads SGHDT; CDR2 reads YYEEEE. CDR3 amino acids: CASSSDRGARETQYF. The CDR3 DNA reads TGTGCCAGCAGCTCGGACAGGGGGGCGAGGGAGACCCAGTACTTC.

V and J are TRBV5-1 and TRBJ2-7; perhaps TRBD2 as D (5 bases). Trimming shortened V by 6 bases and J by 0 bases, and 19 bases separated the two germline ends. The CDR3 has 16 residues. Germline V gene sequence: CDR1 SGHRS, CDR2 YFSETQ. Here the CDR3 reads CASTTGDSRSSYEQYF. CDR3 DNA: TGCGCCAGCACTACCGGGGATTCAAGGAGCTCCTACGAGCAGTACTTC. Drawing the rest from reference TRBV5-1 and TRBJ2-7, the complete variable domain is KAGVTQTPRYLIKTRGQQVTLSCSPISGHRSVSWYQQTPGQGLQFLFEYFSETQRNKGNFPGRFSGRQFSNSRSEMNVSTLELGDSALYLCASTTGDSRSSYEQYFGPGTRLTVT.

The rearrangement joins TRBV6-5 to TRBJ2-3; the D gene is possibly TRBD2 (6 bases). Germline-derived CDR1 and CDR2 are MNHEY and SVGAGI. V was trimmed by 6 bases and J by 1 base, leaving 14 bases between them. This CDR3 contains 15 residues. As DNA, the CDR3 is TGTGCCAGCAGCCCCGGACTAACACGCACAGATACGCAGTATTTT. Translation gives CASSPGLTRTDTQYF.

This chain links TRBV4-2 with TRBJ2-2; TRBD2 might be the D (6 bases). Trimming pared 3 bases from V and 4 bases from J, leaving 12 bases between. The germline V gene has CDR1 LGHNA and CDR2 YNFKEQ. The CDR3 is 15 amino acids. The CDR3 DNA reads as TGTGCCAGCAGCCAGGCAGCGGGCGGCACCGGGGAGCTGTTTTTT. Translating gives CASSQAAGGTGELFF.

V gene TRBV7-9 combines with J gene TRBJ2-3; 7 bases agree with TRBD2. CDR3 length: 15 residues. Germline assignment: CDR1 SEHNR and CDR2 FQNEAQ (reference sequence). The J segment lost 2 bases and the V segment lost 3 bases, leaving 5 bases of the junction unmatched. In DNA form, the CDR3 reads TGTGCCAGCAGCTTTGAAGCGGGAATCACAGATACGCAGTATTTT. This sequence encodes CASSFEAGITDTQYF.

The V gene is TRBV6-5, the J gene TRBJ2-3; D unresolved. The CDR3 is 13 amino acids. Per the germline V gene, CDR1 is MNHEY and CDR2 is SVGAGI. Deletions cut 2 bases from V and 4 bases from J, with 7 bases between. This chain's CDR3 is CASSYEVSDTQYF. The CDR3 nucleotides are TGTGCCAGCAGTTACGAGGTCTCAGATACGCAGTATTTT.

The gene calls are TRBV6-1 and TRBJ1-2; 7 nucleotides agree with TRBD1. Per the germline V gene, CDR1 is MNHNS and CDR2 is SASEGT. The length of the CDR3 is 12 residues. V gave up 8 bases and J gave up 4 bases; unmatched junction bases: 4. The CDR3 region is CASQQGPYGYTF. CDR3 DNA sequence: TGTGCCAGCCAACAGGGGCCCTATGGCTACACCTTC.

This clone has just a few counts. This sequence joins TRBV27 and TRBJ2-7; TRBD2 matches at 14 bases. The germline CDR1 and CDR2 sequences are MNHEY and SMNVEV (reference sequence). This CDR3 is 18 amino acids long. J was trimmed by 2 bases and V by 7 bases; bases with no gene match: 13. The CDR3 DNA sequence: TGTGCCAGCACTGGGGGGACTAGCGGGAGTGGTTGGACCTACGAGCAGTACTTC. Amino acid sequence: CASTGGTSGSGWTYEQYF.

The DNA for the CDR3 is TGCGCCAGCGGGACTAGCGGGAGAGTCAATGAGCAGTTCTTC. This codes for CASGTSGRVNEQFF. This chain links TRBV5-1 with TRBJ2-1; 14 bases map to TRBD2. Germline V CDR1 and CDR2: SGHRS, YFSETQ. The length of the CDR3 is 14 residues. J gave up 6 bases and V 7 bases, and 3 bases lay outside the gene matches.

The chain joins TRBV9 to TRBJ2-5; tentative D call: TRBD1 (5 bases). The CDR3 contains 17 residues. Germline V gives CDR1 SGDLS, CDR2 YYNGEE. V was shortened by 0 bases and J by 4 bases, with 19 bases between the two germline ends. The CDR3 loop is CASSVEVGAVGTETQYF. The CDR3 nucleotides are TGTGCCAGCAGCGTAGAGGTAGGGGCGGTAGGTACAGAGACCCAGTACTTC.

The chain links TRBV7-2 to TRBJ2-3; TRBD1 matches 8 bases. Germline V CDR1 and CDR2: SGHTA, FQGNSA. The CDR3 extends over 13 amino acids. Trimming took 8 bases from V and 3 from J; bases not matched to a gene: 4. In nucleotides, the CDR3 is TGTGCCAGCGTGACAGGGGTAACAGATACGCAGTATTTT. Translated: CASVTGVTDTQYF.

V is TRBV11-2 and J is TRBJ2-7; maybe TRBD1 (5 bases). The CDR3 is 15 residues long. Germline V gene data show CDR1 as SGHAT and CDR2 as FQNNGV. V was cut by 5 bases and J by 6 bases, with 20 bases left in between. The CDR3 nucleotides are TGTGCCAGCAGCCGACACGGCAGGGTGCCGGGCGAGCAGTACTTC. Amino acid sequence: CASSRHGRVPGEQYF.

This chain joins TRBV27 and TRBJ1-5; the D gene is possibly TRBD1 (5 bases). The V end lost 5 bases, the J end lost 5 bases, and 13 bases lay between the germline ends. This CDR3 has 14 residues. Per the germline V gene, CDR1 is MNHEY and CDR2 is SMNVEV (reference sequence). CDR3 sequence: CASSQDSGYQPQHF. CDR3 coding DNA: TGTGCCAGCAGTCAAGACAGTGGGTATCAGCCCCAGCATTTT.

V and J are TRBV19 and TRBJ1-5, with 8 bases aligning to TRBD1. The germline gives CDR1 LNHDA, CDR2 SQIVND (reference sequence). V dropped 1 base and J dropped 0; count of bases not matched to a gene: 14. The CDR3 is 20 residues long. The CDR3 DNA sequence: TGTGCCAGTAGTATAGGTCTTGACGGGACAGGTTTCTATAGCAATCAGCCCCAGCATTTT. Its protein is CASSIGLDGTGFYSNQPQHF. Full variable domain (remainder filled in from reference TRBV19 and TRBJ1-5): DGGITQSPKYLFRKEGQNVTLSCEQNLNHDAMYWYRQDPGQGLRLIYYSQIVNDFQKGDIAEGYSVSREKKESFPLTVTSAQKNPTAFYLCASSIGLDGTGFYSNQPQHFGDGTRLSIL.

This chain uses TRBV6-1 with TRBJ1-3, with D possibly being TRBD1 (5 bases). The V end lost 1 base, the J end lost 8 bases, and 15 bases lay between the germline ends. This CDR3 comprises 15 residues. From germline, CDR1 is MNHNS and CDR2 SASEGT. Here the CDR3 reads CASSEVGAVADTIYF. Written as DNA, the CDR3 is TGTGCCAGCAGTGAAGTTGGGGCAGTGGCAGACACCATATATTTT.

For the CDR3, the DNA is TGCGCCAGCAGCTTCGGGACTACAATCCAAGAGACCCAGTACTTC. Translated, it gives CASSFGTTIQETQYF. This chain uses TRBV5-1 with TRBJ2-5, with TRBD2 identical over 7 bases. The CDR3 is 15 residues long. V dropped 2 bases and J dropped 1; count of bases not matched to a gene: 5. Germline-derived CDR1 and CDR2 are SGHRS and YFSETQ.

This clone was counted only a few times. This chain joins TRBV10-2 and TRBJ2-7; TRBD1 matches at 8 bases. CDR3 size: 13 residues. The junction had 4 bases not matched to a gene; V was cut back by 4 bases and J by 5 bases. Germline CDR1 reads WSHSY; CDR2 reads SAAADI. In nucleotides, the CDR3 is TGCGCCAGCAGTGTTGCCAGGGGGCACGAGCAGTACTTC. It codes for CASSVARGHEQYF.